One and the same sample provided the 20 T cell receptor beta chains below, sequenced in a study of T-cell reconstitution after alpha-beta-depleted transplantation in children. Unique molecular identifiers were used in preparing the TCRbeta library. TCRdb redid the calling of the PCR reads with MiXCR, one entry per CDR3 protein. The table has about 100,000 distinct CDR3 sequences, less than 6% seen once. Sequenced here: PBMCs, mostly from graft donor cells, sampled 60 days after TCRalphabeta/CD19-depleted stem cell transplant. The receptors originated from a female patient between 2 and 15 years old who had a stem cell transplant for Fanconi anemia, so the T cells may come from the graft donor.

To note about this clonotype: The junction differs from germline at one of its ends, possibly a read error. The rearrangement joins TRBV12-3 or TRBV12-4 to TRBJ2-1; 11 nucleotides line up with TRBD1. The CDR3 runs to 14 residues. Here the CDR3 reads CASSWTGGGDEEFF. The DNA for the CDR3 is TGTGCCAGCAGTTGGACAGGGGGCGGGGATGAGGAGTTCTTC.

This clonotype has ten or more counts. This chain joins TRBV29-1 and TRBJ2-3; TRBD2 is a possible D gene (5 bases). This CDR3 region has 12 residues. CDR1 is SQVTM and CDR2 is ANQGSEA in the germline V gene. Trimming removed 3 bases at V and 4 bases at J, with 8 bases between. CDR3 bases: TGCAGCGTTGAGAGGGCAGCAGATACGCAGTATTTT. Translating gives CSVERAADTQYF.

Many counts were recorded for this clonotype. The chain recombines TRBV15 with TRBJ2-6; TRBD1 matches 11 bases. Germline V gene lookup returns CDR1 LNHNV and CDR2 YYDKDF (reference sequence). CDR3 length: 16 residues. The trim removed 8 bases at V and 2 bases at J, leaving 5 bases unmatched. The CDR3 DNA is TGTGCCACCCTTCGGACAGGGGGCGCTGGGGCCAACGTCCTGACTTTC. It codes for CATLRTGGAGANVLTF.

This clonotype came up many times. This sequence joins TRBV5-1 and TRBJ2-1; 11 bases fit TRBD2. J was trimmed by 8 bases and V by 4 bases; bases with no gene match: 23. The germline CDR1 and CDR2 sequences are SGHRS and YFSETQ. The CDR3 sequence is 20 residues long. The CDR3 coding sequence is TGCGCCAGCAGCCCGAAGGGACTAGCGGACGTACACAAGAGAGGGGATGAGCAGTTCTTC. It codes for CASSPKGLADVHKRGDEQFF. Full variable domain (missing parts from reference TRBV5-1 and TRBJ2-1): KAGVTQTPRYLIKTRGQQVTLSCSPISGHRSVSWYQQTPGQGLQFLFEYFSETQRNKGNFPGRFSGRQFSNSRSEMNVSTLELGDSALYLCASSPKGLADVHKRGDEQFFGPGTRLTVL.

This clonotype was recorded at least ten times. This rearrangement joins TRBV29-1 to TRBJ1-1, with TRBD1 matching over 7 bases. V trimming: 6 bases; J trimming: 4 bases; junction bases outside the gene matches: 8. The CDR3 consists of 13 residues. Germline values: CDR1 SQVTM, CDR2 ANQGSEA. The CDR3 coding sequence is TGCAGCGTGTACAGGGGACGAACCACTGAAGCTTTCTTT. Translated: CSVYRGRTTEAFF.

This clonotype was recorded a few times. This sequence joins TRBV11-2 and TRBJ2-5, with D tentatively TRBD2 (5 bases). Trimming cost V 1 base and J 1 base, with 16 bases left between them. CDR3 length: 17 amino acids. Germline V gene sequence: CDR1 SGHAT, CDR2 FQNNGV. The CDR3 loop reads CASSLGVASPFQETQYF. The CDR3, as DNA: TGTGCCAGCAGCTTAGGAGTAGCTAGCCCCTTCCAAGAGACCCAGTACTTC.

The chain is built from TRBV12-5 and TRBJ2-5, with 9 bases aligning to TRBD1. V trimming: 4 bases; J trimming: 5 bases; junction bases outside the gene matches: 5. The CDR3 runs to 14 residues. Germline CDR1 LGHNT, CDR2 FRNRAP. The CDR3 coding sequence is TGTGCTAGTGGTTGGGGACAGGGAAGCGAGACCCAGTACTTC. Translation gives CASGWGQGSETQYF.

This clonotype has at least ten counts. The chain employs TRBV7-3 and TRBJ2-1; D unclear. CDR1 and CDR2 from the germline V gene are SGHTA and FQGTGA. The CDR3 has 13 amino acids. V was cut by 5 bases and J by 1 base, with 6 bases left in between. Written as DNA, the CDR3 is TGTGCCAGCAGCATCAGTTCCTACAATGAGCAGTTCTTC. Encoded protein: CASSISSYNEQFF.

This clonotype was seen many times. The CDR3 reads CASSSQDRLHYGYTF. For the CDR3, the DNA is TGTGCCAGTAGTTCCCAGGACAGGCTCCACTATGGCTACACCTTC. The genes are TRBV19 and TRBJ1-2; TRBD1 aligns across 7 bases. CDR1 and CDR2 from the germline V gene are LNHDA and SQIVND (reference sequence). V shed 5 bases, J shed 3 bases, and the junction held 9 bases outside the gene matches. The CDR3 contains 15 residues. Full variable domain (remainder filled in from reference TRBV19 and TRBJ1-2): DGGITQSPKYLFRKEGQNVTLSCEQNLNHDAMYWYRQDPGQGLRLIYYSQIVNDFQKGDIAEGYSVSREKKESFPLTVTSAQKNPTAFYLCASSSQDRLHYGYTFGSGTRLTVV.

This clonotype showed up many times. The genes are TRBV4-1 and TRBJ2-7; D unclear. This CDR3 spans 13 amino acids. The V gene's germline CDR1 is MGHRA and CDR2 YSYEKL. V lost 1 base, J lost 3 bases, and 7 bases lay in between. Here the CDR3 reads CASSQGKVYEQYF. CDR3 sequence (DNA): TGCGCCAGCAGCCAAGGAAAAGTCTACGAGCAGTACTTC.

A few counts support this clonotype. This chain links TRBV3-1 with TRBJ2-5; D is unclear. V was pared by 1 base and J by 2 bases, with 8 bases between. This CDR3 is 14 amino acids long. Germline CDR1 LGHDT, CDR2 YNNKEL (reference sequence). The CDR3 region has the DNA TGTGCCAGCAGCCAAGTGTCAGCGCAAGAGACCCAGTACTTC. This gives the protein CASSQVSAQETQYF.

This clonotype was counted ten times or more. This chain links TRBV12-3 or TRBV12-4 with TRBJ1-2; the D gene is possibly TRBD1 (6 bases). The CDR3 consists of 13 residues. Trimming took off 3 bases at V and 6 bases at J, with 11 bases between the two ends. The CDR3 is CASSFAGQHGYTF. CDR3 DNA sequence: TGTGCCAGCAGTTTCGCCGGACAGCATGGCTACACCTTC.

This clonotype appeared many times. V is TRBV6-5 and J is TRBJ1-4; TRBD1 aligns across 9 bases. The ends lost 5 bases at V and 8 bases at J; junction bases unmatched: 9. Germline assignment: CDR1 MNHEY and CDR2 SVGAGI. There are 15 residues in the CDR3. CDR3 residues: CASSNRDREGEKLFF. CDR3 sequence (DNA): TGTGCCAGCAGTAACCGGGACAGGGAAGGGGAAAAACTGTTTTTT.

This clonotype was seen repeatedly, ten times or more. The rearrangement uses TRBV5-1 and TRBJ2-3; D uncertain. This CDR3 has 15 amino acids. The V gene lost 6 bases and the J gene lost 4 bases, with 18 bases spanning the gap. Per germline, CDR1 SGHRS and CDR2 YFSETQ. CDR3 amino acids: CASMNRPLLADTQYF. The CDR3 DNA is TGCGCCAGCATGAATAGGCCCCTTCTTGCAGATACGCAGTATTTT.

The V call is TRBV6-5, the J call TRBJ2-3, with D possibly TRBD1 on 5 matching bases. The germline CDR1 and CDR2 sequences are MNHEY and SVGAGI. The CDR3 runs 14 residues. V shed 2 bases and J shed 3 bases, with 9 bases lying between them. CDR3 protein: CASSYKGATDTQYF. CDR3 sequence (DNA): TGTGCCAGCAGTTACAAAGGGGCTACAGATACGCAGTATTTT.

Ten or more counts support this clonotype. The chain uses TRBV3-1 and TRBJ2-3; 8 nucleotides line up with TRBD2. Germline V gene sequence: CDR1 LGHDT, CDR2 YNNKEL (reference sequence). V shed 1 base and J 7 bases; nucleotides not matched to a gene: 10. The CDR3 loop spans 16 amino acids. Here the CDR3 reads CASSQAWERGQNTQYF. DNA for the CDR3: TGTGCCAGCAGCCAAGCTTGGGAGCGGGGGCAAAATACGCAGTATTTT.

The J gene is TRBJ2-3, the V gene TRBV13; perhaps TRBD2 as D (5 bases). CDR3 length equals 14 residues. V lost 5 bases and J lost 3, with 12 bases in between. The germline CDR1 and CDR2 sequences are PRHDT and FYEKMQ (reference sequence). The CDR3 protein is CASSHEGPTDTQYF. Here the CDR3 DNA reads TGTGCCAGCAGCCACGAGGGCCCTACAGATACGCAGTATTTT.

At least ten counts were recorded for this clonotype. V is TRBV9 and J is TRBJ2-1; TRBD2 matches at 10 bases. Germline lookup yields CDR1 SGDLS and CDR2 YYNGEE. This CDR3 is 14 amino acids long. J gave up 8 bases and V 0 bases, and 2 bases lay outside the gene matches. CDR3 region: CASSVASGGHEQFF. CDR3 coding DNA: TGTGCCAGCAGCGTAGCTAGCGGGGGCCATGAGCAGTTCTTC.

This clonotype was counted ten times or more. The chain employs TRBV20-1 and TRBJ1-5, with TRBD1 identical over 7 bases. CDR1 DFQATT and CDR2 SNEGSKA come from the germline V gene (reference sequence). CDR3 length: 13 amino acids. The ends lost 1 base at V and 6 bases at J; junction bases unmatched: 3. CDR3 DNA sequence: TGCAGTGCTAGAGGGAGGGGGCTTCAGCCCCAGCATTTT. The encoded protein is CSARGRGLQPQHF.

This clonotype occurred a few times. The chain employs TRBV12-3 or TRBV12-4 and TRBJ2-5; D may be TRBD1 (5 bases). V was shortened by 5 bases and J by 5 bases, with 12 bases between the two germline ends. The CDR3 covers 13 residues. The CDR3 spells CASSQQGRETQYF. Here the CDR3 DNA reads TGTGCCAGCAGTCAGCAGGGTAGGGAGACCCAGTACTTC.